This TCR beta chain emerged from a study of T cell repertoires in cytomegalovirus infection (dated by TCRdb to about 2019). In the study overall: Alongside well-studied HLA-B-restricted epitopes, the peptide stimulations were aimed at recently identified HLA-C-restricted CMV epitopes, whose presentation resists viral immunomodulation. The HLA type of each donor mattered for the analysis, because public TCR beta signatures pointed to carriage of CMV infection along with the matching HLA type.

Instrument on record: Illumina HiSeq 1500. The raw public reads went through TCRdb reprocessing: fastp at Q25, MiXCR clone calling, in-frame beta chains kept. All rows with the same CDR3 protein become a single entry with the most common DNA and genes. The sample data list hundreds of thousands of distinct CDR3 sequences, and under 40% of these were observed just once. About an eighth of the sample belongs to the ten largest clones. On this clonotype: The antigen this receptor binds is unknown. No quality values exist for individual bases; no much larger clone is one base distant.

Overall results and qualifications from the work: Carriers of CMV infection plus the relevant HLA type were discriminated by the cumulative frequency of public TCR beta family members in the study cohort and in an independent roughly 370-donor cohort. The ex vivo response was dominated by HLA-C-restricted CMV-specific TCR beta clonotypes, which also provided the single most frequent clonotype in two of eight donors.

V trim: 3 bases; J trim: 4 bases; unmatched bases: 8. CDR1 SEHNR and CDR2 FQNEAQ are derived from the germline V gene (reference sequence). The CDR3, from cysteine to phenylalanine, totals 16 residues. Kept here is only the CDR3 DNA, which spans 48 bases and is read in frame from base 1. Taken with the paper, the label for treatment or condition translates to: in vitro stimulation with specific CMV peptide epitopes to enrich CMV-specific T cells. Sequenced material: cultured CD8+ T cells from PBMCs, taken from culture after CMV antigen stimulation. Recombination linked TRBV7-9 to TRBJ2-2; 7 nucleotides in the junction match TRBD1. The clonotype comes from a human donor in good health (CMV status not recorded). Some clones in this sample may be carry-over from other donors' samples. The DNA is TGTGCCAGCAGCTTGTCCGGACAGGTCCGCACCGGGGAGCTGTTTTTT. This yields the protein CASSLSGQVRTGELFF.